Shown below are 18 T cell receptor beta chains from a single sample sequenced in a study of early T cells in non-severe SARS-CoV-2 infection. Each CDR3 protein gets one entry after TCRdb re-called the 5' RACE reads with MiXCR. Of around 68,000 distinct CDR3 sequences detected, approximately 12% appear once; the ten largest clones hold 1.3% to 1.5%. The sample in question was whole blood, obtained at baseline. Receptors were obtained from an adult who was a healthcare worker with PCR-confirmed SARS-CoV-2 infection or an uninfected control (not recorded which).

The sample holds many counts of this clonotype. The J gene is TRBJ2-5, the V gene TRBV9; TRBD2 might be the D (5 bases). The CDR3 has 14 residues. Trimming removed 4 bases at V and 4 bases at J, with 14 bases between. Germline CDR1 reads SGDLS; CDR2 reads YYNGEE. CDR3 region: CASSIRPGSETQYF. CDR3 bases: TGTGCCAGCAGCATCAGACCGGGATCAGAGACCCAGTACTTC.

This clonotype was seen many times. This rearrangement joins TRBV25-1 to TRBJ2-7; no firm D call. V lost 4 bases, J lost 4 bases, and 5 bases lay in between. Germline values: CDR1 MGHDK, CDR2 SYGVNS. This CDR3 has 11 residues. CDR3 amino acids: CASSGLYEQYF. The CDR3 nucleotides read TGTGCCAGCAGTGGTCTATACGAGCAGTACTTC.

V is TRBV20-1 and J is TRBJ2-7, with D unclear. CDR1 and CDR2 (germline): DFQATT, SNEGSKA (reference sequence). CDR3 size: 12 residues. Trimming removed 7 bases at V and 7 bases at J, with 17 bases between. CDR3 in DNA: TGCAGTGTCCCCGCGCTCCATGGGGAGCAGTACTTC. Its translation: CSVPALHGEQYF.

The table lists this clonotype with a few counts. The chain carries TRBV12-5 and TRBJ1-1; the D gene is possibly TRBD1 (5 bases). The CDR3 covers 13 residues. Germline values: CDR1 LGHNT, CDR2 FRNRAP. Trimming stripped 2 bases from V and 11 bases from J, with 15 bases between. CDR3 sequence (DNA): TGTGCTAGTGGTTTGAGCCCCCTCAGGGATGCTTTCTTT. It encodes CASGLSPLRDAFF.

This clonotype was seen many times. The chain links TRBV6-6 to TRBJ2-7; 7 bases agree with TRBD2. Losses at the gene ends were 2 bases for V and 6 bases for J; bases not matched to a gene: 4. Germline CDR1 MNHNY, CDR2 SVGAGI (reference sequence). This CDR3 has 13 residues. The CDR3 region has the DNA TGTGCCAGCAGTTACGGGAGGGAAGGCGAGCAGTACTTC. Its translation is CASSYGREGEQYF.

This clonotype was observed a handful of times. The rearrangement links TRBV6-6 to TRBJ1-1, with D maybe TRBD1 (5 bases). Trimming removed 0 bases from V and 5 bases from J, with 16 bases in between. The CDR3 is 16 residues long. Per the germline V gene, CDR1 is MNHNY and CDR2 is SVGAGI (reference sequence). This chain's CDR3 is CASSYSSSTDQTEAFF. Written as DNA, the CDR3 is TGTGCCAGCAGTTACTCGTCCTCGACAGATCAAACTGAAGCTTTCTTT.

CDR3 sequence reads: CASSNNRVTYNEQFF. The CDR3 nucleotides read TGTGCCAGCAGCAACAACAGGGTTACCTACAATGAGCAGTTCTTC. The chain carries TRBV6-1 and TRBJ2-1, with D possibly being TRBD1 (6 bases). The CDR3 is made up of 15 amino acids. The germline V and J ends were trimmed by 6 bases and 2 bases, with 14 bases remaining between them. Germline V gives CDR1 MNHNS, CDR2 SASEGT.

V usage is TRBV20-1 and J usage is TRBJ1-2; 7 nucleotides agree with TRBD1. The CDR3 runs 13 residues. Germline CDR1 DFQATT, CDR2 SNEGSKA (reference sequence). Unmatched junction bases numbered 2, after V lost 1 base and J lost 3 bases. The CDR3 nucleotides read TGCAGTGCTAGAGGAGACAGGGACTATGGCTACACCTTC. Residues: CSARGDRDYGYTF.

Many counts were recorded for this clonotype. The rearrangement joins TRBV24-1 to TRBJ1-1; D is perhaps TRBD1 (5 bases). In germline, CDR1 is KGHDR, CDR2 SFDVKD. This CDR3 is built from 14 residues. V lost 2 bases, J lost 5 bases, and 11 bases lay in between. CDR3 bases: TGTGCCACCAGTGATTCCCTGGGGGGTACTGAAGCTTTCTTT. Translation: CATSDSLGGTEAFF.

This rearrangement joins TRBV28 to TRBJ1-1; no definite D call. Trimming took 2 bases from V and 1 from J, leaving 8 bases between them. CDR1 is MDHEN and CDR2 is SYDVKM in the germline V gene. This CDR3 is 14 amino acids long. As DNA, the CDR3 is TGTGCCAGCAGTTTAGCAGAGTCGAACACTGAAGCTTTCTTT. Amino acids: CASSLAESNTEAFF.

This rearrangement joins TRBV18 to TRBJ1-5; 7 bases match TRBD1. The germline gives CDR1 KGHSH, CDR2 LQKENI. The V gene end was trimmed by 3 bases and the J gene end by 0 bases; junction bases not matched to a gene: 2. The CDR3 contains 15 residues. The CDR3: CASSPGQASNQPQHF. The CDR3 DNA is TGTGCCAGCTCACCCGGACAGGCTAGCAATCAGCCCCAGCATTTT.

This clonotype was counted between two and nine times. The chain's CDR3 is CASSIRENTEAFF. The CDR3, as DNA: TGTGCCAGCAGCATACGGGAAAACACTGAAGCTTTCTTT. The V gene is TRBV7-9, the J gene TRBJ1-1; no clear D. Germline loops: CDR1 SEHNR, CDR2 FQNEAQ (reference sequence). CDR3 length: 13 amino acids. The V gene lost 5 bases and the J gene lost 2 bases, with 9 bases spanning the gap. Complete variable domain (other parts from reference TRBV7-9 and TRBJ1-1): DTGVSQNPRHKITKRGQNVTFRCDPISEHNRLYWYRQTLGQGPEFLTYFQNEAQLEKSRLLSDRFSAERPKGSFSTLEIQRTEQGDSAMYLCASSIRENTEAFFGQGTRLTVV.

This clonotype was recorded at least ten times. The J gene is TRBJ2-1, the V gene TRBV28, with 7 bases lining up with TRBD1. In germline, CDR1 is MDHEN, CDR2 SYDVKM. The CDR3 loop spans 15 amino acids. V was clipped by 2 bases and J by 4 bases; unmatched bases: 5. CDR3 loop: CASSLGTAFYNEQFF. The DNA for the CDR3 is TGTGCCAGCAGTTTAGGGACAGCCTTTTACAATGAGCAGTTCTTC.

The chain combines TRBV29-1 with TRBJ2-5; a possible D gene is TRBD2 (6 bases). The CDR3 extends over 13 amino acids. Germline values: CDR1 SQVTM, CDR2 ANQGSEA. V was cut by 3 bases and J by 4 bases, with 12 bases left in between. CDR3 region: CSVDLGLPETQYF. The CDR3 DNA is TGCAGCGTTGACTTGGGACTTCCAGAGACCCAGTACTTC.

This clonotype appeared many times. This chain links TRBV11-2 with TRBJ1-3; unclear D gene. Germline V gives CDR1 SGHAT, CDR2 FQNNGV. Deletions cut 5 bases from V and 12 bases from J, with 20 bases between. The CDR3 spans 14 residues. The CDR3 coding sequence is TGTGCCAGCAGCCATTACCGGGAGGGCGACGGCATATATTTT. It encodes CASSHYREGDGIYF.

The sample holds a few counts of this clonotype. The chain joins TRBV27 to TRBJ2-1; 10 bases fit TRBD1. J gave up 8 bases and V 6 bases, and 13 bases lay outside the gene matches. Looked up from germline, CDR1 is MNHEY and CDR2 is SMNVEV (reference sequence). The CDR3 covers 16 residues. The CDR3 DNA reads as TGTGCCAGCAGCTTGGCCCAGGGACAGGGGTTCTATGAGCAGTTCTTC. This encodes CASSLAQGQGFYEQFF.

This clonotype has just a few counts. The gene calls are TRBV6-5 and TRBJ2-6, with no clear D. CDR3 length: 16 amino acids. The V end was cut by 0 bases, the J end by 0 bases, with 6 bases between. The germline V gene has CDR1 MNHEY and CDR2 SVGAGI. The CDR3, as DNA: TGTGCCAGCAGTTACTCGCCGGGCTCTGGGGCCAACGTCCTGACTTTC. It encodes CASSYSPGSGANVLTF.

This sequence joins TRBV20-1 and TRBJ2-5; D gene unclear. V shed 0 bases and J shed 3 bases, with 5 bases lying between them. The V gene's germline CDR1 is DFQATT and CDR2 SNEGSKA (reference sequence). This CDR3 comprises 12 residues. This chain's CDR3 is CSARDQEETQYF. The CDR3 DNA reads TGCAGTGCTAGAGATCAGGAAGAGACCCAGTACTTC.